One and the same sample provided the 7 T cell receptor beta chains below, sequenced in a study of TIL therapy for anti-PD-1-resistant metastatic lung cancer. Time point: pre-treatment sample, taken before nivolumab and TIL therapy. Sequencing used immunoSEQ v3. Using immunoSEQ multiplex PCR, the repertoire was profiled, and TCRdb retains in-frame clones only, with some absent. This repertoire shows tens of thousands of clones, over 70% found once; its top ten account for about 2%. This sample comprised blood, obtained at baseline. All receptors derive from a person aged 25 to 79 with non-small cell lung cancer.

In its sample, this clone was seen once. The chain employs TRBV28 and TRBJ1-1, with TRBD1 identical over 8 bases. After removal of 6 bases from V and 5 bases from J, the junction contained 5 bases not matched to a gene. CDR1 and CDR2 from the germline V gene are MDHEN and SYDVKM. The CDR3 is made up of 13 amino acids. The DNA of the CDR3 is TGTGCCAGCAGACCAGGGGGCCGAACTGAAGCTTTCTTT. It encodes CASRPGGRTEAFF.

The chain recombines TRBV25-1 with TRBJ1-1, with 8 bases fitting TRBD1. CDR3 length: 18 residues. V shed 1 base, J shed 3 bases, and the junction held 13 bases outside the gene matches. CDR1 and CDR2 (germline): MGHDK, SYGVNS. For the CDR3, the DNA is TGTGCCAGCAGTGAATTCCCCCTCTTGACAGGGGTCGACACTGAAGCTTTCTTT. Translated: CASSEFPLLTGVDTEAFF.

The V and J genes are TRBV5-6 and TRBJ1-4, with D uncertain. This CDR3 has 13 residues. Germline V gene lookup returns CDR1 SGHDT and CDR2 YYEEEE. Trimming pared 0 bases from V and 7 bases from J, leaving 7 bases between. The CDR3 reads CASSLEMGEKLFF. The CDR3 nucleotides read TGTGCCAGCAGCTTGGAGATGGGTGAAAAACTGTTTTTT.

V is TRBV11-3 and J is TRBJ1-4, with a weak D call TRBD1 (5 bases). The CDR3 is 17 residues long. Trimming pared 4 bases from V and 1 base from J, leaving 16 bases between. Germline V CDR1 and CDR2: SGHNT, YENEEA. The CDR3 DNA follows: TGTGCCAGCAGCTCCTCGACTTTGGGGGGAACTAATGAAAAACTGTTTTTT. This codes for CASSSSTLGGTNEKLFF.

V and J are TRBV29-1 and TRBJ2-1, with D perhaps matching TRBD2 (8 bases). This CDR3 has 17 amino acids. Germline-derived CDR1 and CDR2 are SQVTM and ANQGSEA. Trimming stripped 6 bases from V and 2 bases from J, with 23 bases between. The CDR3, as DNA: TGCAGCGTGCCGGGACAGTTAGCGGGATCTCCCTACAATGAGCAGTTCTTC. Amino acids: CSVPGQLAGSPYNEQFF.

The chain is built from TRBV4-3 and TRBJ2-2; 8 nucleotides line up with TRBD1. The germline CDR1 and CDR2 sequences are LGHNA and YSLEER. The V gene end was trimmed by 3 bases and the J gene end by 3 bases; junction bases not matched to a gene: 6. CDR3 size: 16 residues. For the CDR3, the DNA is TGCGCCAGCAGCCACGGACAGGGTTGGTACACCGGGGAGCTGTTTTTT. Protein sequence: CASSHGQGWYTGELFF.

The count of this clone is one. The chain uses TRBV18 and TRBJ2-7; TRBD1 might be the D (5 bases). Germline values: CDR1 KGHSH, CDR2 LQKENI. This CDR3 has 13 residues. Trimming pared 3 bases from V and 4 bases from J, leaving 10 bases between. CDR3 region: CASSPSTEYEQYF. Here the CDR3 DNA reads TGTGCCAGCTCACCCTCGACAGAGTACGAGCAGTACTTC.